This T cell receptor (beta chain) derives from a study of cytomegalovirus exposure and HLA in healthy donors. Study details: Within an early data release were tens of millions of unique TCRs drawn from HLA-typed donors. Ancestry clustering placed around 81% of roughly 410 genotyped donors in the Caucasian-associated cluster.

Germline V gene data show CDR1 as SGHTA and CDR2 as FQGNSA. With 4 bases removed from V and 5 bases from J, the gap between germline ends came to 14 bases. The CDR3 is 14 residues long. In the PCR, 60 Vbeta and 13 Jbeta primers were used. TCRdb keeps only in-frame clones here, not all; method: immunoSEQ multiplex PCR. This table holds 150,000 to 200,000 clones, 84% found once. Sequenced: PBMCs. The sequence derives from a boy between 2 and 15 years old in good health and CMV-seronegative. The chain links TRBV7-2 to TRBJ1-2; tentatively, D is TRBD1 (5 bases). CDR3: CASSSQQVHYGYTF. For the CDR3, the DNA is TGTGCCAGCAGCTCGCAACAGGTGCATTATGGCTACACCTTC.